What follows are 8 T cell receptor beta chains derived from one specimen sequenced in a study of T cell repertoires in cytomegalovirus infection. TCRdb passed the reads through MiXCR, listing each CDR3 protein once. The table lists around 750,000 distinct CDR3 sequences, 32% of them singletons. These receptors are not linked to any known antigen. The sequencing here drew on cultured CD8+ T cells from PBMCs, taken from culture after CMV antigen stimulation. The receptors shown here come from a human donor in good health (CMV status not recorded). Some clones in this sample may be carry-over from other donors' samples.

This chain connects TRBV5-1 to TRBJ1-1, with D unresolved. Germline V gives CDR1 SGHRS, CDR2 YFSETQ. Trimming removed 8 bases at V and 5 bases at J, with 19 bases between. The CDR3 spans 14 residues. The CDR3 reads CASQLTGDGTEAFF. CDR3 coding DNA: TGCGCCAGTCAGCTGACGGGTGACGGGACTGAAGCTTTCTTT.

The J gene is TRBJ2-3, the V gene TRBV4-1, with 8 bases matching TRBD2. This CDR3 has 16 amino acids. Germline CDR1 MGHRA, CDR2 YSYEKL. Trimming cost V 4 bases and J 3 bases; bases outside gene matches: 9. CDR3 protein: CASSLLGSGGTDTQYF. The CDR3 DNA follows: TGCGCCAGCAGCCTACTGGGCAGCGGGGGAACAGATACGCAGTATTTT.

In its sample, this clonotype was seen a few times. The chain has TRBV5-4 and TRBJ2-7, with D unresolved. Trimming shortened V by 4 bases and J by 9 bases, and 11 bases separated the two germline ends. The CDR3 totals 11 residues. CDR1 and CDR2 from the germline V gene are SGHNT and YYREEE (reference sequence). In DNA, the CDR3 is TGTGCCAGCAGCGCTGGAACTCGGCAGTACTTC. As protein: CASSAGTRQYF.

The chain is built from TRBV6-2 or TRBV6-3 and TRBJ1-2; 9 nucleotides match TRBD1. This CDR3 is built from 16 residues. Germline-derived CDR1 and CDR2 are MNHEY and SVGEGT. V lost 6 bases and J lost 4; bases outside the gene matches: 12. Written as DNA, the CDR3 is TGTGCCAGCAGCTCCCGGGACAGGGAGATTTTCTATGGCTACACCTTC. Translation gives CASSSRDREIFYGYTF.

In this sample, this clonotype turned up a few times. The chain couples TRBV7-8 to TRBJ2-5; 8 bases are a match to TRBD1. Germline CDR1 SGHVS, CDR2 FQNEAQ. The length of the CDR3 is 15 residues. Losses at the gene ends were 3 bases for V and 5 bases for J; bases not matched to a gene: 8. DNA of the CDR3: TGTGCCAGCAGCTTTATGGACAGGGTGGGGGAGACCCAGTACTTC. This encodes CASSFMDRVGETQYF.

This rearrangement joins TRBV4-1 to TRBJ1-5; the D is unclear. CDR1 and CDR2 (germline): MGHRA, YSYEKL. The CDR3 runs 14 residues. Trimming stripped 0 bases from V and 4 bases from J, with 7 bases between. In DNA, the CDR3 is TGCGCCAGCAGCCAAGAAGGGTGGAATCAGCCCCAGCATTTT. It encodes CASSQEGWNQPQHF.

J is TRBJ2-3 and V is TRBV27; D possibly corresponds to TRBD2 (6 bases). CDR1 is MNHEY, CDR2 SMNVEV, per germline (reference sequence). V dropped 0 bases and J dropped 0 bases, with 10 bases sitting between them. The CDR3 totals 16 residues. Here the CDR3 reads CASSLSSGPSTDTQYF. The CDR3 nucleotides are TGTGCCAGCAGTTTATCCAGCGGGCCCAGCACAGATACGCAGTATTTT.

This clonotype was seen only a few times. This rearrangement joins TRBV7-6 to TRBJ2-3; either TRBD1 or TRBD2 may supply D (5 bases each). From germline, CDR1 is SGHVS and CDR2 FNYEAQ. Deletions cut 10 bases from V and 2 bases from J, with 16 bases between. The CDR3 is 14 amino acids. The CDR3 loop reads CATWGIGYTDTQYF. The CDR3 DNA sequence: TGTGCCACCTGGGGGATCGGCTACACAGATACGCAGTATTTT.